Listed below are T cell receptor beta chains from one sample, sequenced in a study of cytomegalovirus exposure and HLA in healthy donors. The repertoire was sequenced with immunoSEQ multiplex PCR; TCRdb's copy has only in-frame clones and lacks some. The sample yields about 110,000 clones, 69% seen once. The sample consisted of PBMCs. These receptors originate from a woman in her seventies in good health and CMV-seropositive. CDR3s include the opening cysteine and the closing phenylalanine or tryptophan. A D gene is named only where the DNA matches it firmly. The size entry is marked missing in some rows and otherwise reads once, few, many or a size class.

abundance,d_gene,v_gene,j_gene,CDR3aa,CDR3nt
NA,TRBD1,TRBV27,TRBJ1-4,CASLPAGGVVIGEKLFF,TGTGCCAGCCTACCCGCAGGGGGAGTGGTAATTGGTGAAAAACTGTTTTTT
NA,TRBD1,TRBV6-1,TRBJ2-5,CASSENKRDRPIETQYF,TGTGCCAGCAGTGAAAATAAAAGGGACAGGCCCATCGAGACCCAGTACTTC
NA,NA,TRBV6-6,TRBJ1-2,CASSSAQGYGYTF,TGTGCCAGCAGTTCGGCGCAGGGGTATGGCTACACCTTC
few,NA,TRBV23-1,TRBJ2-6,CASSHGRGAVLTF,TGCGCCAGCAGTCATGGCAGGGGCGCCGTCCTGACTTTC
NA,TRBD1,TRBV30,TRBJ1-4,CAWSPGQLATNEKLFF,TGTGCCTGGAGTCCGGGACAGTTAGCAACTAATGAAAAACTGTTTTTT
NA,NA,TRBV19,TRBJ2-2,CASRGGELFF,TGTGCCAGCCGAGGCGGGGAGCTGTTTTTT
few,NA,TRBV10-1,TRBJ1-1,CASSAGAFF,TGCGCCAGCAGCGCCGGAGCTTTCTTT
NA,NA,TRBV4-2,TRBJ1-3,CASSQDGNSRNTIYF,TGTGCCAGCAGCCAAGACGGGAACAGTCGAAACACCATATATTTT
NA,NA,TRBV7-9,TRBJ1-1,CASSLADIMNTEAFF,TGTGCCAGCAGCTTAGCAGACATTATGAACACTGAAGCTTTCTTT
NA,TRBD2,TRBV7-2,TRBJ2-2,CASSPSGGASTGELFF,TGTGCCAGCAGCCCTAGCGGGGGGGCGAGCACCGGGGAGCTGTTTTTT
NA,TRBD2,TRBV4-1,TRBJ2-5,CASSQGLAGDRKDQETQYF,TGCGCCAGCAGCCAGGGTCTAGCGGGGGACCGAAAGGACCAAGAGACCCAGTACTTC
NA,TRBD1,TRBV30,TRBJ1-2,CAWSVQGVYGYTF,TGTGCCTGGAGCGTCCAGGGGGTTTATGGCTACACCTTC
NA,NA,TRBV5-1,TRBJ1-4,CASSNLDSVNEKLFF,TGCGCCAGCAGCAACTTAGACAGCGTCAATGAAAAACTGTTTTTT
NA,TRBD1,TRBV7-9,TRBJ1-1,CASSNPGQGAFF,TGTGCCAGCAGCAATCCGGGACAGGGAGCTTTCTTT
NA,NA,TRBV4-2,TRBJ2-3,CASSQDNDGVTQYF,TGTGCCAGCAGCCAAGATAATGACGGGGTCACGCAGTATTTT
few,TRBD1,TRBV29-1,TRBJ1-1,CSAASGTGDLNTEAFF,TGCAGCGCAGCCTCCGGGACAGGGGACTTGAACACTGAAGCTTTCTTT
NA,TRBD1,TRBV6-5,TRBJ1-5,CASSAGTGFGQPQHF,TGTGCCAGCAGTGCCGGGACAGGGTTCGGTCAGCCCCAGCATTTT
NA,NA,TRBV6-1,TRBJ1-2,CASRGDSVGGYTF,TGTGCCAGCAGGGGGGACTCCGTGGGCGGCTACACCTTC
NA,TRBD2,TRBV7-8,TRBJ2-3,CASSLGTSGAFTDTQYF,TGTGCCAGCAGCCTTGGGACTAGCGGGGCCTTCACAGATACGCAGTATTTT
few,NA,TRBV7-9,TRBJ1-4,CASSLGEGVSEKLFF,TGTGCCAGCAGCTTAGGAGAGGGAGTGAGTGAAAAACTGTTTTTT
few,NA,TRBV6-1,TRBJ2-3,CASSEPYTQYF,TGTGCCAGCAGTGAACCCTATACGCAGTATTTT
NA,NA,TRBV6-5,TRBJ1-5,CASSYSGGSWEPQHF,TGTGCCAGCAGTTACTCCGGCGGCTCATGGGAGCCCCAGCATTTT
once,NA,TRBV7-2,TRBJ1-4,CASSSGQPNEKLFF,TGTGCCAGCAGCTCAGGACAGCCTAATGAAAAACTGTTTTTT
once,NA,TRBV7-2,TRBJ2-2,CASSQWRAELGTGELFF,TGTGCCAGCAGCCAATGGCGGGCGGAATTGGGAACCGGGGAGCTGTTTTTT
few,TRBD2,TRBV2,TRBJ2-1,CASAQIAGGPNEQFF,TGTGCCAGCGCTCAGATAGCGGGGGGGCCCAATGAGCAGTTCTTC
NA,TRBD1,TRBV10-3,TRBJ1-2,CAISGGQGNYGYTF,TGTGCCATCAGTGGCGGACAGGGCAACTATGGCTACACCTTC
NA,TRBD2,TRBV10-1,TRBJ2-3,CASSWGTSGGPEDTQYF,TGCGCCAGCAGTTGGGGAACTAGCGGGGGGCCGGAGGATACGCAGTATTTT
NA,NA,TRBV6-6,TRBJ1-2,CASRERRYTF,TGTGCCAGCAGGGAGAGGCGCTACACCTTC
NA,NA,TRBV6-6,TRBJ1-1,CASSYGQLNTEAFF,TGTGCCAGCAGTTACGGACAGTTGAACACTGAAGCTTTCTTT
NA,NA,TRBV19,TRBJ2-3,CASRGASGPTDTQYF,TGTGCCAGTAGGGGGGCTAGCGGACCCACAGATACGCAGTATTTT
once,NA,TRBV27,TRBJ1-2,CASSSGHNYGYTF,TGTGCCAGCAGTTCAGGACATAACTATGGCTACACCTTC
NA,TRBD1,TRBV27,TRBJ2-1,CASSLGTGGTNEQFF,TGTGCCAGCAGTTTAGGGACAGGGGGAACCAATGAGCAGTTCTTC
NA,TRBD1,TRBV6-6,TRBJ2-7,CASSSQGTGSYEQYF,TGTGCCAGCAGTTCCCAGGGGACAGGGTCCTACGAGCAGTACTTC
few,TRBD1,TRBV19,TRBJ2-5,CASSIGTGQETQYF,TGTGCCAGTAGTATCGGGACAGGCCAAGAGACCCAGTACTTC
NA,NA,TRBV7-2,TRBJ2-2,CASSLARLNTGELFF,TGTGCCAGCAGCTTAGCCCGTTTGAACACCGGGGAGCTGTTTTTT
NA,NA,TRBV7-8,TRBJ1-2,CASSPGTFYGYTF,TGTGCCAGCAGCCCAGGGACATTCTATGGCTACACCTTC
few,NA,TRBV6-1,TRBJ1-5,CASSLLGNQPQHF,TGTGCCAGCAGTCTCCTCGGCAATCAGCCCCAGCATTTT
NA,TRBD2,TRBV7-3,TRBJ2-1,CASSLGSRLAGGLYNEQFF,TGTGCCAGCAGCCTAGGGAGTCGACTAGCGGGGGGGCTTTACAATGAGCAGTTCTTC
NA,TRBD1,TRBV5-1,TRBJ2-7,CASSRGQGGEQYF,TGCGCCAGCAGCCGGGGACAGGGCGGCGAGCAGTACTTC
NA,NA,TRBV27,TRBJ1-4,CATGSRGNEKLFF,TGTGCCACAGGGTCGCGGGGGAATGAAAAACTGTTTTTT
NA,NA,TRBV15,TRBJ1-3,CATSREQGPSGNTIYF,TGTGCCACCAGCAGAGAACAGGGACCCTCTGGAAACACCATATATTTT
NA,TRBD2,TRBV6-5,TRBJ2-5,CASSSLSGREQYF,TGTGCCAGCAGCTCCCTCTCGGGGAGGGAGCAGTACTTC
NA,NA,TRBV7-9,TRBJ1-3,CASSVLRSSGNTIYF,TGTGCCAGCAGCGTGCTACGGAGTTCTGGAAACACCATATATTTT
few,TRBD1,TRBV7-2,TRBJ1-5,CASSLATGFGNQPQHF,TGTGCCAGCAGCTTAGCGACAGGGTTTGGCAATCAGCCCCAGCATTTT
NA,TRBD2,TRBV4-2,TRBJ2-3,CASSQDIAGGRVNTQYF,TGTGCCAGCAGCCAGGACATAGCGGGGGGCCGCGTTAATACGCAGTATTTT
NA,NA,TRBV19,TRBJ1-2,CASTTPAGHGYTF,TGTGCCAGTACCACCCCCGCAGGGCATGGCTACACCTTC
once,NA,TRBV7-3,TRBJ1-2,CASSPAGGGVYGYTF,TGTGCCAGCAGCCCCGCGGGAGGGGGAGTGTATGGCTACACCTTC
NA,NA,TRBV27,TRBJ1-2,CASSFLGRVGGGYTF,TGTGCCAGCAGTTTCCTAGGACGGGTCGGAGGTGGCTACACCTTC
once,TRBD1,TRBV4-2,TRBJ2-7,CASSLPSLTGGEQYF,TGTGCCAGCAGCCTACCCTCACTTACAGGGGGCGAGCAGTACTTC
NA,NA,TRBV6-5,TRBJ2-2,CASSYSGSPNTGELFF,TGTGCCAGCAGTTACTCGGGGAGCCCGAACACCGGGGAGCTGTTTTTT
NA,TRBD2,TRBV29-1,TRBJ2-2,CSVAGGPNTGELFF,TGCAGCGTCGCGGGGGGGCCTAACACCGGGGAGCTGTTTTTT
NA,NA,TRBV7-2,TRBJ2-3,CASSLLTDTQYF,TGTGCCAGCAGCTTACTAACAGATACGCAGTATTTT
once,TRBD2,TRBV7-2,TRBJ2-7,CASSFMAGEIYEQYF,TGTGCCAGCAGCTTTATGGCGGGGGAGATCTACGAGCAGTACTTC
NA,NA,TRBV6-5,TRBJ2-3,CASRTRTDTQYF,TGTGCCAGCAGGACACGGACAGATACGCAGTATTTT
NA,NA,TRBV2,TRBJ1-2,CASSPRILNYGYTF,TGTGCCAGCAGCCCCAGGATCCTTAACTATGGCTACACCTTC
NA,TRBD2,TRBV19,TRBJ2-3,CASSPLGLAGDTDTQYF,TGTGCCAGTAGTCCCCTAGGACTAGCGGGGGACACAGATACGCAGTATTTT
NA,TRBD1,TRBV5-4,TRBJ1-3,CASSLAQGGRNTIYF,TGTGCCAGCAGCTTGGCTCAGGGGGGACGAAACACCATATATTTT
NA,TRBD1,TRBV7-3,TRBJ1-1,CASSPSTGGNTEAFF,TGTGCCAGCAGCCCAAGCACAGGGGGGAACACTGAAGCTTTCTTT
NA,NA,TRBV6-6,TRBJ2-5,CASSYSTTQETQYF,TGTGCCAGCAGTTACTCGACTACCCAAGAGACCCAGTACTTC
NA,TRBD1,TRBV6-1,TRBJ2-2,CASSPNRGNTGELFF,TGTGCCAGCAGTCCGAACAGGGGTAACACCGGGGAGCTGTTTTTT